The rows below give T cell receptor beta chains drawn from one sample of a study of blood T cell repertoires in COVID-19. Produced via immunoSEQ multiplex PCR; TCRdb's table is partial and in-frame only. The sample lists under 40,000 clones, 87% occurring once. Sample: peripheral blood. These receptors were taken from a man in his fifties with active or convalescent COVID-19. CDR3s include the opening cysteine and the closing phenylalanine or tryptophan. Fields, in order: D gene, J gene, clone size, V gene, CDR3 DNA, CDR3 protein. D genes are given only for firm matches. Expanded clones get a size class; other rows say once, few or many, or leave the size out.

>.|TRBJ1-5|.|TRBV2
TGTGCCAGCAGGAGAGGGACTTACGGGGATATGGGCAATCAGCCCCAGCATTTT
CASRRGTYGDMGNQPQHF
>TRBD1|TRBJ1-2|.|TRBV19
TGTGCCAGTAGTACACAGGGGACCTATGGCTACACCTTC
CASSTQGTYGYTF
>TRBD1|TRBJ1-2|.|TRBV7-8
TGTGCCAGCAGCACCCGGACAGGGTTAAACTATGGCTACACCTTC
CASSTRTGLNYGYTF
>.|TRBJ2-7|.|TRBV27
TGTGCCAGCAGTTTAGTAGGCGCGGATTCGCGGTACTTC
CASSLVGADSRYF
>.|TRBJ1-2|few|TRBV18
TGTGCCAGCTCACCAGGTTTGGGGCTGCGTGGCTACACCTTC
CASSPGLGLRGYTF
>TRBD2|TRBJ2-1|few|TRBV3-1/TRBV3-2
TGTGCCAGCAGCCGTCAGGCACGCGGGGGGGCCTACAATGAGCAGTTCTTC
CASSRQARGGAYNEQFF
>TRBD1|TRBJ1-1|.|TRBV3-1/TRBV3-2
TGTGCCAGCAGCCAATCTCGACAGGGGGGATGGGGAGGGGCTTTCTTT
CASSQSRQGGWGGAFF
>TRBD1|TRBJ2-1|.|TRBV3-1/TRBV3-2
TGTGCCAGCGGGCTACAGGGGACGGACAATGAGCAGTTCTTC
CASGLQGTDNEQFF
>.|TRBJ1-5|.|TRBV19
TGTGCCAGTAGTATAGGCCGGAGGGGCAATCAGCCCCAGCATTTT
CASSIGRRGNQPQHF
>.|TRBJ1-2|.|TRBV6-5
TGTGCCAGCAGTTACTCAGGGGGCTATGGCTACACCTTC
CASSYSGGYGYTF
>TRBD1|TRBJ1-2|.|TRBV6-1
TGTGCCAGCAGTGAAATGGGACAGGGACTCGGGCGGGGCTACACCTTC
CASSEMGQGLGRGYTF
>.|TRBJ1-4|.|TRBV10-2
TGCGCCAGCAGTCCGGGACACACTAATGAAAAACTGTTTTTT
CASSPGHTNEKLFF
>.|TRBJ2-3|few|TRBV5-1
TGCGCCAGCAGCTTGGGTTCGACAGCCATCACAGATACGCAGTATTTT
CASSLGSTAITDTQYF
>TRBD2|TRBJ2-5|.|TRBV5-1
TGCGCCAGCAGCTTGGGCGGTCTAGCGGGAGATGGTGAGACCCAGTACTTC
CASSLGGLAGDGETQYF
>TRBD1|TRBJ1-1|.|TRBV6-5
TGTGCCAGCAGCCGACAGGGGGCGGGCACTGAAGCTTTCTTT
CASSRQGAGTEAFF
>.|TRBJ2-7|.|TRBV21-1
TGTGCCAGCAGCAATTGGCTAGCGGGAGGGCCAGGGAACGAGCAGTACTTC
CASSNWLAGGPGNEQYF
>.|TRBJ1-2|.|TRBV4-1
TGCGCCAGCCGCAATCAGGGGAGCTATGGCTACACCTTC
CASRNQGSYGYTF
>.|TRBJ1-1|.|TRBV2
TGTGCCAGCAGTGAGAGGGTGGCGAACACTGAAGCTTTCTTT
CASSERVANTEAFF
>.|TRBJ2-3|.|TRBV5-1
TGCGCCAGCAGCCTACTACTAGATACGCAGTATTTT
CASSLLLDTQYF
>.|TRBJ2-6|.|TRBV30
TGTGCCTGGAGTGGTCGGAGTGGGGCCAACGTCCTGACTTTC
CAWSGRSGANVLTF
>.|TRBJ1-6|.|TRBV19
TGTGCCAGTAGTAAAGGGGCAGTCTATAATTCACCCCTCCACTTT
CASSKGAVYNSPLHF
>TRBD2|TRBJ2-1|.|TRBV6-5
TGTGCCAGCAGTTACTCGGCAACTAGCGGGGTAGATGAGCAGTTCTTC
CASSYSATSGVDEQFF
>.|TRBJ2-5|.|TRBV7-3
TGTGCCAGCAGGAGGCCCAGCGTGGAGACCCAGTACTTC
CASRRPSVETQYF
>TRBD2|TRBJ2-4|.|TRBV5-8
TGTGCCAGCAGCTCCCGGAGCGGGGCGGTAGCCAAAAACATTCAGTACTTC
CASSSRSGAVAKNIQYF
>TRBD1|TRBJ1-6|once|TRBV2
TGTGCCAGCACAAACCCCCCTGTCACAGGGGGGCATTCACCCCTCCACTTT
CASTNPPVTGGHSPLHF